The 8 T cell receptor beta chains in this list originate from one sample, sequenced in a study of blood T cell repertoires in COVID-19. Some clones are missing from TCRdb's copy, which holds only in-frame ones; the method was immunoSEQ multiplex PCR. Here the sample spans about 100,000 clones, roughly nine tenths being singletons. Sequenced material: peripheral blood. These receptors were taken from a man aged 50-60 years with acute or convalescent COVID-19.

The chain links TRBV12-3 or TRBV12-4 to TRBJ2-7; D is perhaps TRBD1 (6 bases). Trimming pared 0 bases from V and 6 bases from J, leaving 6 bases between. The CDR3 is made up of 12 amino acids. This chain's CDR3 is CASSLAGGEQYF. CDR3 DNA sequence: TGTGCCAGCAGTTTAGCAGGGGGCGAGCAGTACTTC.

This chain uses TRBV3-1 (or the pseudogene TRBV3-2) with TRBJ1-3; tentative D call: TRBD1 (5 bases). V lost 3 bases to trimming and J lost 0 bases, with 9 bases between them. This CDR3 has 15 amino acids. Germline lookup yields CDR1 LGHDT and CDR2 YNNKEL (reference sequence). In DNA, the CDR3 is TGTGCCAGCAGCCAGGGGGGGAACTCTGGAAACACCATATATTTT. It encodes CASSQGGNSGNTIYF.

This clone was counted a single time. This chain links TRBV24-1 with TRBJ2-7; possibly TRBD2 for D (6 bases). This CDR3 has 16 residues. Germline V gives CDR1 KGHDR, CDR2 SFDVKD. Trimming pared 6 bases from V and 6 bases from J, leaving 23 bases between. The CDR3 reads CATSKETGTGVGEQYF. CDR3 bases: TGTGCCACCAGTAAAGAAACCGGGACTGGGGTCGGCGAGCAGTACTTC.

This sequence joins TRBV2 and TRBJ2-7; TRBD1 aligns across 10 bases. V lost 8 bases to trimming and J lost 3 bases; unmatched junction nucleotides: 7. Germline CDR1 SNHLY, CDR2 FYNNEI. The CDR3 consists of 14 residues. CDR3 sequence reads: CASHYGQGDYEQYF. Here the CDR3 DNA reads TGTGCCAGCCATTACGGACAGGGGGACTACGAGCAGTACTTC.

This clone was detected once. The chain recombines TRBV19 with TRBJ1-5, with D maybe TRBD1 (5 bases). V gave up 5 bases and J gave up 4 bases, with 15 bases separating them. CDR3 length: 15 amino acids. The germline CDR1 and CDR2 sequences are LNHDA and SQIVND (reference sequence). The CDR3 DNA sequence: TGTGCCAGTAGTCCCTCGGGGGTCCTGAATCAGCCCCAGCATTTT. This sequence encodes CASSPSGVLNQPQHF.

This clone was detected only once. The V gene is TRBV3-1 (or the pseudogene TRBV3-2), the J gene TRBJ1-6, with TRBD1 as a possible D gene (5 bases). The V and J ends lost 3 bases and 8 bases respectively, with 8 bases between them. The CDR3 is made up of 13 amino acids. CDR1 LGHDT and CDR2 YNNKEL come from the germline V gene (reference sequence). The CDR3 sequence: CASSHQGDSPLHF. The CDR3 DNA reads as TGTGCCAGCAGCCATCAAGGGGATTCACCCCTCCACTTT.

This chain connects TRBV21-1 to TRBJ2-6; TRBD1, the table's D call, lacks a check against the DNA. TRBV21-1 represents a pseudogene. The CDR3 loop spans 17 amino acids. This chain's CDR3 is CASSPSRGNSGANVLTF. CDR3 coding DNA: TGTGCCAGCAGCCCTAGTAGGGGGAACTCTGGGGCCAACGTCCTGACTTTC.

The J gene is TRBJ1-1, the V gene TRBV6-5; D is ambiguous. Deletions cut 4 bases from V and 5 bases from J, with 14 bases between. Germline CDR1 and CDR2: MNHEY and SVGAGI. The CDR3 consists of 14 residues. CDR3 nucleotide sequence: TGTGCCAGCAGTTCCGGGGTAATCGGGACTGAAGCTTTCTTT. Protein: CASSSGVIGTEAFF.